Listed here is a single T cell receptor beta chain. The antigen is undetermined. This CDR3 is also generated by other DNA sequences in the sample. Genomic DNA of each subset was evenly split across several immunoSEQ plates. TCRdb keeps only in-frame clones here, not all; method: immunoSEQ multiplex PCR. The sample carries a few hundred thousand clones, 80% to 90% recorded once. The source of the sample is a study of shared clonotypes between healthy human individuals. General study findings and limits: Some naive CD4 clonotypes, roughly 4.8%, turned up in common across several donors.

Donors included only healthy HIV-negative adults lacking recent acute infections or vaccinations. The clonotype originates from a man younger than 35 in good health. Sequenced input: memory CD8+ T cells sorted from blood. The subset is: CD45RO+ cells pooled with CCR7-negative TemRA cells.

The CDR3 DNA reads TGCAGTGCTAGAGTAGTCTACGAGCAGTACTTC. This sequence encodes CSARVVYEQYF. The V gene is TRBV20-1, the J gene TRBJ2-7; D is unresolved. Germline-derived CDR1 and CDR2 are DFQATT and SNEGSKA (reference sequence). This CDR3 is 11 amino acids long. V was clipped by 1 base and J by 3 bases, with 4 bases between them.